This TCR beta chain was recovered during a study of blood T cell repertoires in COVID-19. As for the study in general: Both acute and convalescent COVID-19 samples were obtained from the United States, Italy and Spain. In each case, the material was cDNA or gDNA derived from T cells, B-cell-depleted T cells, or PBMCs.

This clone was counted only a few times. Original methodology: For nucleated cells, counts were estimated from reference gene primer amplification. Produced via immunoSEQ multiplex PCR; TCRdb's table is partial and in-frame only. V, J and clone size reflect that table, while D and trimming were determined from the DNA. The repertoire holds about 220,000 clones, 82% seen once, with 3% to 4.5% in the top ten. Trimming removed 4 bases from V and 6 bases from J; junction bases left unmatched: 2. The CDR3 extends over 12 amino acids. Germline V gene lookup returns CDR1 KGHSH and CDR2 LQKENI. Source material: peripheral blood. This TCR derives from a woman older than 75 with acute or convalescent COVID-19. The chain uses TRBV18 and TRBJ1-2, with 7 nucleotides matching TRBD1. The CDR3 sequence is CASSLGTDGYTF. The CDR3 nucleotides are TGTGCCAGCTCACTTGGGACAGATGGCTACACCTTC.